The 8 T cell receptor beta chains below all came from one sample that was sequenced in a study of identical twins. TCRdb itself ran the 5' RACE reads through MiXCR, one entry per CDR3 protein. The sample holds about 250,000 distinct CDR3 sequences, about an eighth seen once. Sequencing was carried out using memory (CD45RO+) T cells sorted from blood. These receptors were taken from a woman younger than 35 in good health.

The chain carries TRBV12-3 or TRBV12-4 and TRBJ1-6; no firm D call. V shed 5 bases and J shed 8 bases, with 13 bases lying between them. There are 14 residues in the CDR3. For the CDR3, the DNA is TGTGCCAGCAGTCGCGGCTTCACCCATTCACCCCTCCACTTT. Its translation is CASSRGFTHSPLHF.

This clonotype appeared a few times. The CDR3 DNA reads as TGTGCCTGGAGTTTAAACAGCAACACTGAAGCTTTCTTT. Protein product: CAWSLNSNTEAFF. V usage is TRBV30 and J usage is TRBJ1-1; D is undetermined. The V gene's germline CDR1 is GTSNPN and CDR2 SVGIG (reference sequence). This CDR3 comprises 13 residues. Trimming removed 2 bases from V and 2 bases from J, with 9 bases in between.

The J gene is TRBJ2-7, the V gene TRBV20-1; possibly TRBD2 for D (7 bases). CDR1 is DFQATT and CDR2 is SNEGSKA in the germline V gene (reference sequence). Trimming left V 3 bases short and J 0 bases short, with 12 bases between. This CDR3 has 14 amino acids. CDR3 DNA: TGCAGTGCTAGTAAGGGGGGGCTCTCCTACGAGCAGTACTTC. It is translated as CSASKGGLSYEQYF.

This clonotype turned up a few times. The V gene is TRBV25-1, the J gene TRBJ2-5; D tentatively fits TRBD1 or TRBD2 (5 bases each). Trimming took off 2 bases at V and 0 bases at J, with 7 bases between the two ends. Germline CDR1 MGHDK, CDR2 SYGVNS. This CDR3 contains 14 residues. The CDR3 region has the DNA TGTGCCAGCAGTGAAACGGGACACCAAGAGACCCAGTACTTC. Amino acid sequence: CASSETGHQETQYF.

This clonotype was counted only a few times. The V gene is TRBV6-4, the J gene TRBJ2-1; 9 nucleotides align to TRBD2. The CDR3 runs to 15 residues. With 5 bases clipped from V and 4 bases from J, the junction kept 6 bases outside the gene matches. CDR1 and CDR2 from the germline V gene are MRHNA and SNTAGT. CDR3 in amino acids: CASSQIAGEYNEQFF. The CDR3 DNA sequence: TGTGCCAGCAGTCAAATAGCGGGGGAGTACAATGAGCAGTTCTTC.

The chain has TRBV5-5 and TRBJ2-7; no reliable D call. CDR1 is SGHKS and CDR2 is YYEKEE in the germline V gene (reference sequence). V lost 2 bases to trimming and J lost 3 bases, with 12 bases between them. This CDR3 region has 14 residues. The CDR3 region is CASSFHSVGYEQYF. The CDR3 nucleotides read TGTGCCAGCAGCTTCCACAGTGTTGGCTACGAGCAGTACTTC.

J is TRBJ1-1 and V is TRBV12-3 or TRBV12-4; D is perhaps TRBD1 (5 bases). V lost 7 bases to trimming and J lost 4 bases, with 16 bases between them. CDR3 length equals 14 residues. The CDR3 DNA follows: TGTGCCAGCACCTCTAATGGGGGATTCACTGAAGCTTTCTTT. Its protein is CASTSNGGFTEAFF.

The chain couples TRBV5-1 to TRBJ2-1; the match to TRBD1 covers 7 bases. There are 15 residues in the CDR3. Germline CDR1 reads SGHRS; CDR2 reads YFSETQ. J gave up 4 bases and V 0 bases, and 4 bases lay outside the gene matches. The CDR3 sequence is CASSLVQGEYNEQFF. In DNA form, the CDR3 reads TGCGCCAGCAGCTTGGTCCAGGGGGAATACAATGAGCAGTTCTTC.